This T cell receptor (beta chain) was identified in a study of neurological immune-mediated disorders. The authors produced cDNA by 5'RACE using 10-nucleotide random UMIs. Over 190 million TCR-beta sequences (from 15-18 subjects) were yielded by each sequencing run. TCRdb used MiXCR to reprocess the 5' RACE reads, holding one entry per CDR3 protein. This sample carries tens of thousands of distinct CDR3 sequences, 15% to 20% of them seen once, and the ten largest clones take approximately 15%. Preparation of the unsorted libraries drew on 2 million PBMCs stored at -80 C. Study-level points and caveats: None of the CDR3 amino acid sequences found in expanded clones was shared across subjects. This suggests that the TCR-beta repertoires were private in all groups.

In its sample, this clonotype was seen many times. Its target is unknown. The CDR3 extends over 17 amino acids. The V gene end was trimmed by 3 bases and the J gene end by 4 bases; junction bases not matched to a gene: 10. The germline CDR1 and CDR2 sequences are SGHRS and YFSETQ. The clonotype comes from a middle-aged woman in good health. The source material was PBMCs. The J gene is TRBJ2-2, the V gene TRBV5-1, with 9 bases aligning to TRBD2. The CDR3 reads CASSYRGGGAFTGELFF. CDR3 in DNA: TGCGCCAGCAGCTATCGTGGCGGGGGGGCGTTCACCGGGGAGCTGTTTTTT.